This T cell receptor (beta chain) came from a study of T cell repertoires in cytomegalovirus infection (dated by TCRdb to 2018 to 2020). Regarding the research as a whole: The HLA type of each donor mattered for the analysis, because public TCR beta signatures pointed to carriage of CMV infection along with the matching HLA type.

Sequencing was carried out with an Illumina HiSeq 1500. The public sequencing data were trimmed at Q25 with fastp and processed into clonotypes with MiXCR by TCRdb, which kept only in-frame beta chains. Under each unique CDR3 protein, matching rows form one entry showing the most common genes and DNA. This sample has 500,000 or so distinct CDR3 sequences in its table, and 16% of those were observed once. More than 20% of the sample comes from the top ten. The V and J ends are trimmed by 3 bases and 6 bases, leaving 12 bases between them. The germline V gene sets CDR1 to SGHRS and CDR2 to YFSETQ. The CDR3 spans 14 residues, from the cysteine through the phenylalanine. The read is trimmed to its CDR3 DNA, 42 bases read in frame from base 1. Regarding this clonotype: No cognate antigen has been identified for it. Base quality data are lacking; no much larger clone is found one base away.

Study-wide findings and limitations: Carriers of CMV infection plus the relevant HLA type were discriminated by the cumulative frequency of public TCR beta family members in the study cohort and in an independent roughly 350-donor cohort. The ex vivo response was dominated by HLA-C-restricted CMV-specific TCR beta clonotypes, and the single most frequent clonotype in two of eight donors was supplied by these HLA-C-restricted clonotypes.

This chain is built from TRBV5-1 and TRBJ2-2; the D gene cannot be named for sure. This sequence was found in a human donor in good health (CMV status not recorded). Some clones in this sample may be carry-over from other donors' samples. The sample consisted of CD8+ T cells from PBMCs. DNA sequence: TGCGCCAGCAGCTCGGAGCTAAACCCCGGGGAGCTGTTTTTT. The translation is CASSSELNPGELFF. The full variable domain, completed from the reference TRBV5-1 and TRBJ2-2 proteins outside the CDR3, reads KAGVTQTPRYLIKTRGQQVTLSCSPISGHRSVSWYQQTPGQGLQFLFEYFSETQRNKGNFPGRFSGRQFSNSRSEMNVSTLELGDSALYLCASSSELNPGELFFGEGSRLTVL.